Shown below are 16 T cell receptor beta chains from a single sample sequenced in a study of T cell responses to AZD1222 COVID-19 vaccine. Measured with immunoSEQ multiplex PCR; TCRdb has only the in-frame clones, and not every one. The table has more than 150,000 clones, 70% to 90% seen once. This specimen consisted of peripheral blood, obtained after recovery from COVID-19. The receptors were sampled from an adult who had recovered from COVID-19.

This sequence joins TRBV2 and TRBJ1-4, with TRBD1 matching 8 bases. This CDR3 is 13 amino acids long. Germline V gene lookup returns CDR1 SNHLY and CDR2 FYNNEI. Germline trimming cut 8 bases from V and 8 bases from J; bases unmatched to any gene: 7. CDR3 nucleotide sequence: TGTGCCAGCGGGGGACAGGTTCGGGAAAAACTGTTTTTT. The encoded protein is CASGGQVREKLFF.

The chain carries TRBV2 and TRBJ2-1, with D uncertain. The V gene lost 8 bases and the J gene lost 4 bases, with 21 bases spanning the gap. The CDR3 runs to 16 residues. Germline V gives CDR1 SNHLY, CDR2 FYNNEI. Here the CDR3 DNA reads TGTGCCAGCTGGCACCCCCGTTCCGAGACGTACAATGAGCAGTTCTTC. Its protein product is CASWHPRSETYNEQFF.

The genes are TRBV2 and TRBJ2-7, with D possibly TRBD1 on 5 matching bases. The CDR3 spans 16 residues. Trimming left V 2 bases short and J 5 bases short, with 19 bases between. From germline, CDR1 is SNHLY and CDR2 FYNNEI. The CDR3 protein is CASSEIDSPYEHEQYF. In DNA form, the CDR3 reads TGTGCCAGCAGTGAAATCGACAGCCCCTATGAGCACGAGCAGTACTTC.

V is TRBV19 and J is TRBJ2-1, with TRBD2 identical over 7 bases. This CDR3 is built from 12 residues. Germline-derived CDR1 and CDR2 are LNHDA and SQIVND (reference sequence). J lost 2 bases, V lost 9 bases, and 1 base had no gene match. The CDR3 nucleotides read TGTGCCAGCGGGAGGACCTACAATGAGCAGTTCTTC. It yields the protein CASGRTYNEQFF.

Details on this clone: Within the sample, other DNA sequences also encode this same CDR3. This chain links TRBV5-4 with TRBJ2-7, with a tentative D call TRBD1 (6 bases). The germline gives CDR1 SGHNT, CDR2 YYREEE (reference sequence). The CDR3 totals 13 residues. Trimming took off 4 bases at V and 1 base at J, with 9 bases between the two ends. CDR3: CASSRGQSYEQYF. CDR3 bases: TGTGCCAGCAGCCGCGGACAGTCCTACGAGCAGTACTTC.

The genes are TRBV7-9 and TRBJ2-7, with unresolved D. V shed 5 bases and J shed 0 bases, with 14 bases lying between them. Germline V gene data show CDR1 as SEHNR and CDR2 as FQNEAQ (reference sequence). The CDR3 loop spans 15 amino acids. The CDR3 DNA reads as TGTGCCAGCAGCCTACGGACGGAGAGCTCCTACGAGCAGTACTTC. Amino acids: CASSLRTESSYEQYF.

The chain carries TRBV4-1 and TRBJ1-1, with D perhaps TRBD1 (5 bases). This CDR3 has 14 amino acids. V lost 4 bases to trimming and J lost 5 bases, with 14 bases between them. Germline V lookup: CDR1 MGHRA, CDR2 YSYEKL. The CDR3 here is CASSLEGLVTEAFF. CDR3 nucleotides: TGCGCCAGCAGCCTGGAGGGGTTGGTTACTGAAGCTTTCTTT.

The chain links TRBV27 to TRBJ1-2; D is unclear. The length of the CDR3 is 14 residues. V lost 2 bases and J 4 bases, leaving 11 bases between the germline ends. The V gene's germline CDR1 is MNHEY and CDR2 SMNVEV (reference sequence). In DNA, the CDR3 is TGTGCCAGCAGTTTAAATGGGCAGTCCTATGGCTACACCTTC. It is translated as CASSLNGQSYGYTF.

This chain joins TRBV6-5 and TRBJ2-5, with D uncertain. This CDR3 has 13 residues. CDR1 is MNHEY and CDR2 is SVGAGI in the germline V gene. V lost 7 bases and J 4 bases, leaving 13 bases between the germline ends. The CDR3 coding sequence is TGTGCCAGCACCTATGGTGGCGCAGAGACCCAGTACTTC. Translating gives CASTYGGAETQYF.

The CDR3 sequence: CASSLQGQGDFRSTGELFF. The CDR3 bases are TGTGCCAGCAGCTTACAGGGACAGGGAGATTTTCGTAGCACCGGGGAGCTGTTTTTT. The V gene is TRBV7-9, the J gene TRBJ2-2; 9 positions match TRBD1. V was clipped by 2 bases and J by 4 bases; unmatched bases: 14. Germline V CDR1 and CDR2: SEHNR, FQNEAQ (reference sequence). The CDR3 consists of 19 residues.

CDR3 sequence reads: CASSYSGLHTGELFF. The DNA of the CDR3 is TGTGCCAGCAGTTACTCGGGACTTCACACCGGGGAGCTGTTTTTT. The J gene is TRBJ2-2, the V gene TRBV6-2 or TRBV6-3, with a weak D call TRBD2 (6 bases). The germline V and J ends were trimmed by 0 bases and 3 bases, with 8 bases remaining between them. Germline assignment: CDR1 MNHEY and CDR2 SVGEGT. The CDR3 totals 15 residues.

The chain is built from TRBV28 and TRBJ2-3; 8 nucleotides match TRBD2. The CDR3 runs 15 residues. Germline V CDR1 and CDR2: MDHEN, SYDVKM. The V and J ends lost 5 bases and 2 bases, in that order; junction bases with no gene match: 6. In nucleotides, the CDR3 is TGTGCCAGCAGTGGAGCGGGGGATTACACAGATACGCAGTATTTT. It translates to CASSGAGDYTDTQYF.

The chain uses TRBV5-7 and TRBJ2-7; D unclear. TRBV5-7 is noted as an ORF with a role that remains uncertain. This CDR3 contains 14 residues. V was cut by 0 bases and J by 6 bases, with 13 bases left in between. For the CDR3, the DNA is TGTGCCAGCAGCTTGGCCTGGCTAGATCTCGAGCAGTACTTC. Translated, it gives CASSLAWLDLEQYF.

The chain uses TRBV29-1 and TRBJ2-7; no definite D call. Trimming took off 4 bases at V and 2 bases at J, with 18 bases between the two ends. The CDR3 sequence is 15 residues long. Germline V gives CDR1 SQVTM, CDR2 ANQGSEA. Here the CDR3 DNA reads TGCAGCGTTGGGGTGGAATCCCCGGTGCCCTACGAGCAGTACTTC. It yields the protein CSVGVESPVPYEQYF.

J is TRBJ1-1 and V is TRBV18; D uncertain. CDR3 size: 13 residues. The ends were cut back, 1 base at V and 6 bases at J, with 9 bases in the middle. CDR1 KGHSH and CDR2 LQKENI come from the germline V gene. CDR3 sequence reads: CASSPREVAEAFF. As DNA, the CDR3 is TGTGCCAGCTCACCACGGGAGGTCGCTGAAGCTTTCTTT.

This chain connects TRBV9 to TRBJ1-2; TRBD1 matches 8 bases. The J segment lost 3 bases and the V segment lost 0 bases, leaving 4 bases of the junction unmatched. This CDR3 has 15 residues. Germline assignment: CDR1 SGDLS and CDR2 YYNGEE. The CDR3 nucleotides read TGTGCCAGCAGCGTAGGACAGGGGCCGTACTATGGCTACACCTTC. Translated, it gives CASSVGQGPYYGYTF.